The T cell receptor beta chain described here comes from a study of spatial heterogeneity in lung cancer. General study results and limits: The estimated TCR-seq coverage of tumor T cells amounted to 6% to 7% when looking at alpha chains and about 12% when looking at beta chains. Expanded TCRs classified as ubiquitous or regional were counted, and these counts tracked ubiquitous and regional nonsynonymous mutations, respectively. Tracking of tumor mutation counts was seen in expanded intratumoral alpha and beta TCR counts.

This clonotype is medium-sized. Its target is unknown. Time point noted: sample taken at primary tumor resection. The cohort: over 65 early-stage, untreated non-small cell lung cancer patients. The study sequenced unsorted whole RNA from tumor, nontumor lung or frozen PBMC. One entry per CDR3 protein results from TCRdb running MiXCR on the 5' RACE reads. The data contain around 3,400 distinct CDR3 sequences, about 6% of them singletons. The clonotype originates from a female donor with early-stage non-small cell lung cancer. The source was lung tumor tissue, collected at surgery.

CDR3 sequence (DNA): TGCAGTGCTATTGCGCTAGCGGGAGCAGATACGCAGTATTTT. Translated: CSAIALAGADTQYF. This chain uses TRBV20-1 with TRBJ2-3; 10 bases fit TRBD2. Germline CDR1 reads DFQATT; CDR2 reads SNEGSKA (reference sequence). The CDR3 has 14 amino acids. With 4 bases clipped from V and 4 bases from J, the junction kept 5 bases outside the gene matches.